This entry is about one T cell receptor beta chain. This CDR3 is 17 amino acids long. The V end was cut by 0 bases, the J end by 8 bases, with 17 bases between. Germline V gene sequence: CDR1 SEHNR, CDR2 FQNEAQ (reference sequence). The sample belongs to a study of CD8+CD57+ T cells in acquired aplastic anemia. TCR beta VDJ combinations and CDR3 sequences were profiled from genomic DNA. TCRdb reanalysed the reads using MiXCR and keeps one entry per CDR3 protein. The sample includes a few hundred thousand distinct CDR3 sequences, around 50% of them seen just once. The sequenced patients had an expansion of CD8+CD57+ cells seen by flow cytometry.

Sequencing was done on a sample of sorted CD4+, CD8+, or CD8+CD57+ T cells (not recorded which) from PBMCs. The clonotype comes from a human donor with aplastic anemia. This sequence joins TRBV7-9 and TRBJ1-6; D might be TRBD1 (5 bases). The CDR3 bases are TGTGCCAGCAGCTTAGCAGTCCCAGGGCTATTGGATTCACCCCTCCACTTT. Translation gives CASSLAVPGLLDSPLHF. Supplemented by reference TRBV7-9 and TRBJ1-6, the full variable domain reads DTGVSQNPRHKITKRGQNVTFRCDPISEHNRLYWYRQTLGQGPEFLTYFQNEAQLEKSRLLSDRFSAERPKGSFSTLEIQRTEQGDSAMYLCASSLAVPGLLDSPLHFGNGTRLTVT.